Sequencing of this T cell receptor (beta chain) was carried out in a study of T cells in Graves' hyperthyroidism and ophthalmopathy. Whole-study context: It was at initial diagnosis, before any treatment, that peripheral blood was collected. Broader study findings: Ophthalmopathy was identified by the model a median roughly six months ahead of onset.

In the case of this clonotype: Its cognate antigen is unknown.

This CDR3 spans 15 amino acids. V was shortened by 0 bases and J by 1 base, with 7 bases between the two germline ends. The V gene's germline CDR1 is LGHNA and CDR2 YNFKEQ. TCR beta CDR3 sequences were amplified from RNA transcripts. Carried out on the TCR CDR3, a first-round RT-PCR used the HTBI primer set. In TCRdb, the multiplex PCR reads were re-called with MiXCR into one record per CDR3 protein. This repertoire shows a few hundred thousand distinct CDR3 sequences, approximately 13% found once; its top ten account for approximately 5.3%. The sample consisted of blood. J is TRBJ1-5 and V is TRBV4-2; weak D call: TRBD1 (5 bases). The clonotype comes from a woman aged 18 to 35 with Graves' hyperthyroidism. CDR3 nucleotide sequence: TGTGCCAGCAGCCAAGATGACAGCAGCAATCAGCCCCAGCATTTT. It is translated as CASSQDDSSNQPQHF.